This TCR beta chain was obtained from a study of T cells in Graves' hyperthyroidism and ophthalmopathy. V gave up 1 base and J gave up 2 bases, with 15 bases separating them. Per the germline V gene, CDR1 is LGHDT and CDR2 is YNNKEL (reference sequence). The CDR3 runs to 16 residues. Researchers took RNA transcripts and amplified the TCR beta CDR3 regions from them. Initially, a first-round RT-PCR of the TCR CDR3 employed the HTBI primer set. A single record per CDR3 protein comes from TCRdb applying MiXCR to the multiplex PCR reads. The data contain about 740,000 distinct CDR3 sequences, 14% of them singletons.

The clonotype was recovered from a woman aged 18-29 years with Graves' hyperthyroidism. The specimen was blood. The chain carries TRBV3-1 and TRBJ2-7; no firm D call. The CDR3 loop is CASSQGRGRVTYEQYF. The CDR3 bases are TGTGCCAGCAGCCAAGGACGAGGACGGGTAACCTACGAGCAGTACTTC.